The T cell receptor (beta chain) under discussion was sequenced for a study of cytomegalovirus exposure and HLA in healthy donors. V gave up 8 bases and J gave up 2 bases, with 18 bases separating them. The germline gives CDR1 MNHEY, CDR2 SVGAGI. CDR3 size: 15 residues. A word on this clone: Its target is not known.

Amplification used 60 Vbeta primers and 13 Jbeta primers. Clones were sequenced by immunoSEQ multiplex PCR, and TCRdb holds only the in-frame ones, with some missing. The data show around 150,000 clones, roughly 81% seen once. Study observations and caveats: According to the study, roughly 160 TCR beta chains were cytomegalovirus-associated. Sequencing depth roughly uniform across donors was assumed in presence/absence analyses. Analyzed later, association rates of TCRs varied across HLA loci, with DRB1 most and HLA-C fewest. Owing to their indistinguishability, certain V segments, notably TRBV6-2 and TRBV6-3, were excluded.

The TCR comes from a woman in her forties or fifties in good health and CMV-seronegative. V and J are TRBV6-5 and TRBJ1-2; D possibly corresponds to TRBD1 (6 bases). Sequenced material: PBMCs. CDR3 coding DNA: TGTGCCAGCGGGCAGGGGAAATTAGCAAACTATGGCTACACCTTC. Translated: CASGQGKLANYGYTF.